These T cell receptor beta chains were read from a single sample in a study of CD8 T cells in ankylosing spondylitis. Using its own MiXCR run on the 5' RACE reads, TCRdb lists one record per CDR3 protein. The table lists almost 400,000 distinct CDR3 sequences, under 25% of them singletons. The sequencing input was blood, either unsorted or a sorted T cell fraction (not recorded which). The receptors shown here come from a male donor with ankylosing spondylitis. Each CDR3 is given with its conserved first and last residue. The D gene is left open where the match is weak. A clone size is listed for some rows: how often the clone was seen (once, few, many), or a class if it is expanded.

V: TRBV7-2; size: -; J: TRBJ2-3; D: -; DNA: TGTGCCACCGACGGTAGGGGCGGCACAGATACGCAGTATTTT; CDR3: CATDGRGGTDTQYF
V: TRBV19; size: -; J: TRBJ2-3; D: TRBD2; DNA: TGTGCCAGTAGTATTCCTAGCGGGTACACAGATACGCAGTATTTT; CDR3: CASSIPSGYTDTQYF
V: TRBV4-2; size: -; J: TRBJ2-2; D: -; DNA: TGTGCCAGCAGCCAAGGAGGACTAATCACCGGGGAGCTGTTTTTT; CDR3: CASSQGGLITGELFF
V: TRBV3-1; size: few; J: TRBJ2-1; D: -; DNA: TGTGCCAGCAGCCAAGAAAGGGGTAATGAGCAGTTCTTC; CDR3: CASSQERGNEQFF
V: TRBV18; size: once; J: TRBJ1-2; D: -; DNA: TGTGCCAGCTCACCACCGACGAGAGGCTACACCTTC; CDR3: CASSPPTRGYTF
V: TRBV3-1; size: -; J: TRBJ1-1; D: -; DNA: TGTGCCAGCAGCCAAGGAAGATGGACGTACACTGAAGCTTTCTTT; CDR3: CASSQGRWTYTEAFF
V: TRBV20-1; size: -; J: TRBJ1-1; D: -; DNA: TGCAGTGCTAGCAGGGTGCCGTCCACTGAAGCTTTCTTT; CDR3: CSASRVPSTEAFF
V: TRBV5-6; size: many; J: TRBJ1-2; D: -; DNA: TGTGCCAGCACCTTCCCGCACAGAAATATATATGGCTACACCTTC; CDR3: CASTFPHRNIYGYTF
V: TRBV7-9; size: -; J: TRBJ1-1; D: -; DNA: TGTGCCAGCAGCTTAGGGTCAGCCGCTGAAGCTTTCTTT; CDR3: CASSLGSAAEAFF
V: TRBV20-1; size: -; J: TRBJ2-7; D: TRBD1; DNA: TGCAGTGCTAGGGACAGGTCCTACGAGCAGTACTTC; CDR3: CSARDRSYEQYF
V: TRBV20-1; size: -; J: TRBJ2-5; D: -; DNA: TGCAGTTTGGGGGGATCTGAGACCCAGTACTTC; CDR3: CSLGGSETQYF
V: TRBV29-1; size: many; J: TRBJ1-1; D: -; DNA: TGCAGCGTTGAACTTGGGGGGAACACTGAAGCTTTCTTT; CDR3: CSVELGGNTEAFF
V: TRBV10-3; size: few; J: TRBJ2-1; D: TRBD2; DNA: TGTGCCATCAGAGAACTTCTAGCGGGAGGTGCTGGGAATGAGCAGTTCTTC; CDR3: CAIRELLAGGAGNEQFF
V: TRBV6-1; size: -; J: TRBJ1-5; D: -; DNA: TGTGCCAGCAGTCCCTCCTGGGACCTTAGCAATCAGCCCCAGCATTTT; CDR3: CASSPSWDLSNQPQHF
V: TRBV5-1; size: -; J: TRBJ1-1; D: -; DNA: TGCGCCAGCGGTCTTATGAACACTGAAGCTTTCTTT; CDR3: CASGLMNTEAFF
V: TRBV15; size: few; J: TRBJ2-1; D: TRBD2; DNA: TGTGCCACCAGCAGACTAGCGGGAGTTTTCAATGAGCAGTTCTTC; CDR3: CATSRLAGVFNEQFF
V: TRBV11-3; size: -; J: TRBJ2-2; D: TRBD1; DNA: TGTGCCAGCAGCTTATTTGGGGGACAGGGAAACACCGGGGAGCTGTTTTTT; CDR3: CASSLFGGQGNTGELFF
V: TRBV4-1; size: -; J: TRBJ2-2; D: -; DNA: TGCGCCAGCAGCCAAGATCGGGGTACCGGGGAGCTGTTTTTT; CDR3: CASSQDRGTGELFF
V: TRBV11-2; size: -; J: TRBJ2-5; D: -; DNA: TGTGCCAGCAGCTTAGACGCCGAAACTGCGTACCAAGAGACCCAGTACTTC; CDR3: CASSLDAETAYQETQYF
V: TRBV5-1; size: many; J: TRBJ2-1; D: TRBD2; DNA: TGCGCCAGCAGCTGGGCCAGCGGGAGCTCATACAATGAGCAGTTCTTC; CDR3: CASSWASGSSYNEQFF
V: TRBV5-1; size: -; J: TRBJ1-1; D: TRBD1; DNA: TGCGCCAGCGAACCGGGACAGGGGGCGAGGAAGAACACTGAAGCTTTCTTT; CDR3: CASEPGQGARKNTEAFF
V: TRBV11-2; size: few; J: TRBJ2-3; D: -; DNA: TGTGCCAGCAGTTCGTACCCAGATACGCAGTATTTT; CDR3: CASSSYPDTQYF
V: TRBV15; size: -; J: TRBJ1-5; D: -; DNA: TGTGCCACCAGAACTATGACAGTTCCCAATCAGCCCCAGCATTTT; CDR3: CATRTMTVPNQPQHF
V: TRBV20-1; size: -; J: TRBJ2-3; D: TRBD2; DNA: TGCAGTGCTAGAGATCCGACTAGCGGTCTGTATTTT; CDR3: CSARDPTSGLYF
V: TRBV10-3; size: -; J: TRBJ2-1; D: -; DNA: TGTGCCATCAGTTATCCCACGTCTGGGAGAAGTCATGAGCAGTTCTTC; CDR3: CAISYPTSGRSHEQFF
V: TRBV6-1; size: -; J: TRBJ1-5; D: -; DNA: TGTGCCAGCAGCCCCAGGGGTAGCAATCAGCCCCAGCATTTT; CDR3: CASSPRGSNQPQHF
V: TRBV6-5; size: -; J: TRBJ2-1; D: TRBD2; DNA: TGTGCCAGCAGTATACTAGCGGGAGGTGCTGATGAGCAGTTCTTC; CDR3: CASSILAGGADEQFF
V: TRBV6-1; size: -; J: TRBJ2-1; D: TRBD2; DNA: TGTGCCAGCAGTCTATTAGCGGGAGGGCTGAATGAGCAGTTCTTC; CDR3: CASSLLAGGLNEQFF
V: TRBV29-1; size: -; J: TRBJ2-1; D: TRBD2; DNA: TGCAGCGCCTACTCCGGGACTAGGTACAATGAGCAGTTCTTC; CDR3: CSAYSGTRYNEQFF
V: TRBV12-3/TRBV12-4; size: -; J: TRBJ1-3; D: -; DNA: TGTGCCAGCAGTTTAGTTCAGGCCTCTGGAAACACCATATATTTT; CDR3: CASSLVQASGNTIYF
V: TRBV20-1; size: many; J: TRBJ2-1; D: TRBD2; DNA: TGCAGTGCGAAGTCTAGCGGGAGGGGCTACAATGAGCAGTTCTTC; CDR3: CSAKSSGRGYNEQFF
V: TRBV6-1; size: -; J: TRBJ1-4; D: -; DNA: TGTGCCAGCAGCCAGATGGCACGGGCTAATGAAAAACTGTTTTTT; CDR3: CASSQMARANEKLFF
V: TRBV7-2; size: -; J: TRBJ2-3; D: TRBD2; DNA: TGTGCCAGCAGTTCCCGAGCGGGAGCGGTTGATACGCAGTATTTT; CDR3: CASSSRAGAVDTQYF
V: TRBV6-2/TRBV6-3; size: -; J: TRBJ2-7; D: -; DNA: TGTGCCAGCAGTTACTCGACCGGACAGTGGGGCTACGAGCAGTACTTC; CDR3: CASSYSTGQWGYEQYF
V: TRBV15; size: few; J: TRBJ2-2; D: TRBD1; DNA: TGTGCCACCAGCAGCGGGACAGCTAGAACCGGGGAGCTGTTTTTT; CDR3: CATSSGTARTGELFF
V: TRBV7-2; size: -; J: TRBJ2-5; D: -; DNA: TGTGCCAGCAGCTGGGGCCATGGCGAGACCCAGTACTTC; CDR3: CASSWGHGETQYF
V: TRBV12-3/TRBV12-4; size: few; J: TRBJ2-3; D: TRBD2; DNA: TGTGCCAGCAGCCGGACTAGCCAAACGACAGATACGCAGTATTTT; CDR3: CASSRTSQTTDTQYF
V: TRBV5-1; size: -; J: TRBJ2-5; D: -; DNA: TGCGCCAGCAGCTTGAACCCAGGGGGGTACCAAGAGACCCAGTACTTC; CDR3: CASSLNPGGYQETQYF
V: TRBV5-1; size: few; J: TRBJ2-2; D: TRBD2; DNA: TGCGCCAGCAGCTTGGCTTTCTTCCGGACTAGCGGTAACACCGGGGAGCTGTTTTTT; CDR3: CASSLAFFRTSGNTGELFF
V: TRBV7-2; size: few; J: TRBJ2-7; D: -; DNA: TGTGCCAGCAGCTTAGTTCAGGGCGTCGGCGAGCAGTACTTC; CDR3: CASSLVQGVGEQYF
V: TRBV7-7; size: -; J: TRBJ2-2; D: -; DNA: TGTGCTAGCAGCCCTCGGCTAACTTTCACCGGGGAGCTGTTTTTT; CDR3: CASSPRLTFTGELFF
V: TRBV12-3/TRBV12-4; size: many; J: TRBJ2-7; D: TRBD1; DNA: TGTGCCAGCAGTCCTTGGACAGGTCCCTACGAGCAGTACTTC; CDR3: CASSPWTGPYEQYF
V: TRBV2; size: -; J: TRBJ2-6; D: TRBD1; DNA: TGTGCCAGCAGTGAGGACAGGGTTGTTGGTGGGGCCAACGTCCTGACTTTC; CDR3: CASSEDRVVGGANVLTF
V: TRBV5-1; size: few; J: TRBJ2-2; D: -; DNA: TGCGCCAGCAGCTTCCTGGCGGAGCTAAACACCGGGGAGCTGTTTTTT; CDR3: CASSFLAELNTGELFF
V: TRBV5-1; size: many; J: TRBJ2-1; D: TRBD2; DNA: TGCGCCAGCAGCTCCCTCAGCGGGAGGGCCAACGATGAGCAGTTCTTC; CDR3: CASSSLSGRANDEQFF
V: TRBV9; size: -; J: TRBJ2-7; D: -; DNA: TGTGCCAGCAGGGACCAGGAGCAGTACTTC; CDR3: CASRDQEQYF
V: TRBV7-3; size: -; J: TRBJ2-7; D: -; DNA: TGTGCCAGCAGCTTAAGGCAGGGACCCTACGAGCAGTACTTC; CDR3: CASSLRQGPYEQYF
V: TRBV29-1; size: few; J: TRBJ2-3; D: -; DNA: TGCAGCTCCTTGCCGGGGGGCGGGATTAGCACAGATACGCAGTATTTT; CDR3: CSSLPGGGISTDTQYF
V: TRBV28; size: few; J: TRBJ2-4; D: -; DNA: TGTGCCAGCAGTCCTAAGACCAAAAACATTCAGTACTTC; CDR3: CASSPKTKNIQYF
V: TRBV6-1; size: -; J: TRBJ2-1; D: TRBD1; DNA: TGTGCCAGCGGATTATACTTCGGGACAGCTAGCAATGAGCAGTTCTTC; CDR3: CASGLYFGTASNEQFF
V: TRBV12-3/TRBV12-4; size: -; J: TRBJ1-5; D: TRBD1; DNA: TGTGCCAGCAGCGACAGGGTCGGCAATCAGCCCCAGCATTTT; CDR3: CASSDRVGNQPQHF
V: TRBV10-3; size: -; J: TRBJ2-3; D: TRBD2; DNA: TGTGCCATCAGCGCCGGGACTAGCGGGAACACAGATACGCAGTATTTT; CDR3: CAISAGTSGNTDTQYF
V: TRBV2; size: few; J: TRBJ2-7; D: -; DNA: TGTGCCAGCAGTGAAAATCGACCGGGTGGTGGCAAGCAGTACTTC; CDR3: CASSENRPGGGKQYF
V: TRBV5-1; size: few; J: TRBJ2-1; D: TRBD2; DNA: TGCGCCAGCAGCTTGGGCAAGGCCTTGGTAGCGGGAGGTTATGAGCAGTTCTTC; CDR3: CASSLGKALVAGGYEQFF
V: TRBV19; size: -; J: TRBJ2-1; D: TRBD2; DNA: TGTGCCAGTAGCCTCGCTAGCGGGAGGGGCTCCTACAATGAGCAGTTCTTC; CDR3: CASSLASGRGSYNEQFF